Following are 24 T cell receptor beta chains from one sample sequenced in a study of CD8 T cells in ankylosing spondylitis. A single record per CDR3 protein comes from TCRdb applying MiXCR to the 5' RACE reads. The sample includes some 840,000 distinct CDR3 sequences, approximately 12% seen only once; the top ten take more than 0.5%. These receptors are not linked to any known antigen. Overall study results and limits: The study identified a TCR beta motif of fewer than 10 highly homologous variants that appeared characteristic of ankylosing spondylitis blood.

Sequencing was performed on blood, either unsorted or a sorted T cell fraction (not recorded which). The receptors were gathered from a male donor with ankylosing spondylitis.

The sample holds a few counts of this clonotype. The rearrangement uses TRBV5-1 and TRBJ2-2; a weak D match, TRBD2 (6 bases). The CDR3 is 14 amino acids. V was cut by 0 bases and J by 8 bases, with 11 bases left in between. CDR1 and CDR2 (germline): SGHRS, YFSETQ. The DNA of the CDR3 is TGCGCCAGCAGCTTGGGGCGGGACTCAGGGGAGCTGTTTTTT. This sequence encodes CASSLGRDSGELFF.

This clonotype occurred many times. The chain's CDR3 is CASSLGVAGNEQFF. The CDR3 DNA sequence: TGTGCCAGCAGCTTAGGGGTCGCGGGTAATGAGCAGTTCTTC. The chain couples TRBV7-9 to TRBJ2-1; D is perhaps TRBD2 (5 bases). The CDR3 loop spans 14 amino acids. Germline V gives CDR1 SEHNR, CDR2 FQNEAQ (reference sequence). Trimming cost V 1 base and J 7 bases, with 11 bases left between them.

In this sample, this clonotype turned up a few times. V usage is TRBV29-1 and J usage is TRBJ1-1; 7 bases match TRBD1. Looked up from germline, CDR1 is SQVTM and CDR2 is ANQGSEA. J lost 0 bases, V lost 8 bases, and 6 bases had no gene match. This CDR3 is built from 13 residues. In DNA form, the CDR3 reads TGCAGCACGAGGGACAGAATGAACACTGAAGCTTTCTTT. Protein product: CSTRDRMNTEAFF.

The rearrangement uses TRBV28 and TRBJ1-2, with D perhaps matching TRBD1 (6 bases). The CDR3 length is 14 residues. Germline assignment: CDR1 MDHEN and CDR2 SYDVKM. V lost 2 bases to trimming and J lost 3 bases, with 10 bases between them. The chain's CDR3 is CASSLPGADYGYTF. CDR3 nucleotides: TGTGCCAGCAGTTTACCGGGGGCGGACTATGGCTACACCTTC.

CDR3 loop: CASSQGGVVRDEQYF. The CDR3 DNA sequence: TGCGCCAGCAGCCAAGGAGGGGTTGTCCGAGACGAGCAGTACTTC. This chain joins TRBV4-1 and TRBJ2-7; tentatively, D is TRBD1 or TRBD2 (5 bases each). The CDR3 is 15 amino acids. CDR1 and CDR2 from the germline V gene are MGHRA and YSYEKL. Trimming left V 1 base short and J 5 bases short, with 15 bases between.

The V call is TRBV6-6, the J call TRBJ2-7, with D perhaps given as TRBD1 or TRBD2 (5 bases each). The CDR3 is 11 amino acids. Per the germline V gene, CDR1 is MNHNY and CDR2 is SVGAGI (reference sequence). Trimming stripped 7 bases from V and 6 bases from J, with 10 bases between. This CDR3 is CASMRGPEQYF. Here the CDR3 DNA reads TGTGCCAGCATGAGGGGACCCGAGCAGTACTTC.

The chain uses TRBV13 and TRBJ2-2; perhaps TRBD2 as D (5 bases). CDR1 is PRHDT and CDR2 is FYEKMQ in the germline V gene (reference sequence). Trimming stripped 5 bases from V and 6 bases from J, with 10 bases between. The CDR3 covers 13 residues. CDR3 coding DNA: TGTGCCAGCAGCCGGAGGCCGGCCGGGGAGCTGTTTTTT. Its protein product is CASSRRPAGELFF.

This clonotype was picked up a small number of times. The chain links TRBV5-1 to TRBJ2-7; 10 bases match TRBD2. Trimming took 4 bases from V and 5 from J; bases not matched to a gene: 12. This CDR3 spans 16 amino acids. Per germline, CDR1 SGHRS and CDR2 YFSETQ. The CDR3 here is CASSVPLLAGDDEQYF. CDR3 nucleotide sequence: TGCGCCAGCAGCGTACCTCTTCTAGCGGGAGATGACGAGCAGTACTTC.

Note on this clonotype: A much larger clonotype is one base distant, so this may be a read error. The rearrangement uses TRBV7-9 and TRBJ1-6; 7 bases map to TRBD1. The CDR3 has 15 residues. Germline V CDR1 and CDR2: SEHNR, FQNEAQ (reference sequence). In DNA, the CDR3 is TGTGCCGGCAGCGCCGGGACAGCACGGAATTCACCCCTCCACTTT. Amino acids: CAGSAGTARNSPLHF.

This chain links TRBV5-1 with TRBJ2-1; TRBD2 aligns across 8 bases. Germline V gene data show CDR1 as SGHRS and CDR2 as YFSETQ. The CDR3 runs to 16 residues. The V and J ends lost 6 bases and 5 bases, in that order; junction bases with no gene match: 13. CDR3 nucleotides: TGCGCCAGCATAGCGGGATACCCTCCGCGAAACAATGAGCAGTTCTTC. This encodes CASIAGYPPRNNEQFF.

CDR3: CASSFRQTNEQFF. In DNA, the CDR3 is TGTGCCAGCAGCTTTAGACAGACCAATGAGCAGTTCTTC. This rearrangement joins TRBV7-8 to TRBJ2-1, with D possibly being TRBD1 (5 bases). This CDR3 region has 13 residues. CDR1 is SGHVS, CDR2 FQNEAQ, per germline. V lost 3 bases to trimming and J lost 6 bases, with 9 bases between them.

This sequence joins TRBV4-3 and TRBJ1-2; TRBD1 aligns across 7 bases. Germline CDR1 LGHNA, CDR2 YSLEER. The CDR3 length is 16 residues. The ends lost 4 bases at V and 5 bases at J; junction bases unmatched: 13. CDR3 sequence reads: CASSRKPGTEEYGYTF. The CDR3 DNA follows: TGCGCCAGCAGCCGAAAGCCGGGGACAGAAGAATATGGCTACACCTTC.

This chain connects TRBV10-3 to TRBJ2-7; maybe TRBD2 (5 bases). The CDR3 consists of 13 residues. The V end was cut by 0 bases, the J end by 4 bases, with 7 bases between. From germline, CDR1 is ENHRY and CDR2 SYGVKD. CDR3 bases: TGTGCCATCAGTGAGTCGACGGGGTACGAGCAGTACTTC. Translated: CAISESTGYEQYF.

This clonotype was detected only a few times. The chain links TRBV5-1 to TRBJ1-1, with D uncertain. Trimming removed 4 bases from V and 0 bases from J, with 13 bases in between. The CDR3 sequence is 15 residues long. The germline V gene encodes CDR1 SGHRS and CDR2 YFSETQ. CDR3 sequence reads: CASSRGGSMNTEAFF. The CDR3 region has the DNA TGCGCCAGCAGCCGGGGAGGGTCCATGAACACTGAAGCTTTCTTT.

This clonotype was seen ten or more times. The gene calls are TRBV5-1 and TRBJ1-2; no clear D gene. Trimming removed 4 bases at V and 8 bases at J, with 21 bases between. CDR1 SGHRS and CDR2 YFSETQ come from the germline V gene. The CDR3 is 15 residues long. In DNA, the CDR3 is TGCGCCAGCAGCCCCAACCCTACAGTTTTCGGCGGCTACACCTTC. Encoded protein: CASSPNPTVFGGYTF.

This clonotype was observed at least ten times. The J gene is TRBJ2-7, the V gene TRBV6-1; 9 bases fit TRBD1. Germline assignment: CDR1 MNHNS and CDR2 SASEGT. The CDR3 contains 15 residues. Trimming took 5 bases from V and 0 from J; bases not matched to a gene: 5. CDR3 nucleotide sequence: TGTGCCAGCAGTCCCGGGACAGGGTACTCCTACGAGCAGTACTTC. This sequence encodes CASSPGTGYSYEQYF.

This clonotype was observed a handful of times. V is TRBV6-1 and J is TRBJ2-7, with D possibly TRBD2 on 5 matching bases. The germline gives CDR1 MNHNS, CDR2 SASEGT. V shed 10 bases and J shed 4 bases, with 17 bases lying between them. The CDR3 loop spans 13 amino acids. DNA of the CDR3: TGTGCCATCTCCCTCCCTGAGGGATACGAGCAGTACTTC. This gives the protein CAISLPEGYEQYF.

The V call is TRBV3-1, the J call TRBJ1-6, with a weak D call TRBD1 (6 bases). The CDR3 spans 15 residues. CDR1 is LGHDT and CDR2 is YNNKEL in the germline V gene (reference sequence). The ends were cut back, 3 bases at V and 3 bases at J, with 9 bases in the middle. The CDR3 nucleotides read TGTGCCAGCAGCCAGAGACAGGTCTATAATTCACCCCTCCACTTT. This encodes CASSQRQVYNSPLHF.

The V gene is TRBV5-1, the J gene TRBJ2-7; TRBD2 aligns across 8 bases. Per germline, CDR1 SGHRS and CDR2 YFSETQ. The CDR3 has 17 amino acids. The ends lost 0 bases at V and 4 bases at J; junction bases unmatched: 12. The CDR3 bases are TGCGCCAGCAGCTTGGCCGGGTACTCGGGAGGGTCTTACGAGCAGTACTTC. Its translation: CASSLAGYSGGSYEQYF.

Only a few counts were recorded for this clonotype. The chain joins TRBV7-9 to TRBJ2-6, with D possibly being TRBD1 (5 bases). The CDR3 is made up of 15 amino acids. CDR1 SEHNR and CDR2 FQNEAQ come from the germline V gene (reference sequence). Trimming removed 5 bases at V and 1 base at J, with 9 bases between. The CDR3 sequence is CASSTDRSGANVLTF. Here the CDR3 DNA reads TGTGCCAGCAGCACCGACAGATCTGGGGCCAACGTCCTGACTTTC.

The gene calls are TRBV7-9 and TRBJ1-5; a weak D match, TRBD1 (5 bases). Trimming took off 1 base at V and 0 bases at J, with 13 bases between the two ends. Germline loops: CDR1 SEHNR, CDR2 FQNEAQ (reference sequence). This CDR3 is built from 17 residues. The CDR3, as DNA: TGTGCCAGCAGCTTAGGTATGCTGGGGGGTAGCAATCAGCCCCAGCATTTT. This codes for CASSLGMLGGSNQPQHF. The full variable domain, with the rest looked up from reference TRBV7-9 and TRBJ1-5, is DTGVSQNPRHKITKRGQNVTFRCDPISEHNRLYWYRQTLGQGPEFLTYFQNEAQLEKSRLLSDRFSAERPKGSFSTLEIQRTEQGDSAMYLCASSLGMLGGSNQPQHFGDGTRLSIL.

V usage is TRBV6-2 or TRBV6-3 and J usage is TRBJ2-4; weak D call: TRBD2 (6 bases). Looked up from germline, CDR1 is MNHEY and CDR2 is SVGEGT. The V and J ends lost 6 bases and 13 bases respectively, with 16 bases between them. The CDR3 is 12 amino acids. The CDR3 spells CASRTGTGAQYF. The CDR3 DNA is TGTGCCAGCAGAACCGGGACTGGGGCCCAGTACTTC.

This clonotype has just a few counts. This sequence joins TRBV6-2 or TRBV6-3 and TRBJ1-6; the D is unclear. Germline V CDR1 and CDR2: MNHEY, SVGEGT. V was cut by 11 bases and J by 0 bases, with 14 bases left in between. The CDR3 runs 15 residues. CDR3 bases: TGTGCCGGACGGATCCGGAGCTCCTATAATTCACCCCTCCACTTT. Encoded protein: CAGRIRSSYNSPLHF.

DNA for the CDR3: TGTGCCAGCAGCCAAGAATGGGGGCAGGGAGAGACCCAGTACTTC. Translated: CASSQEWGQGETQYF. The chain employs TRBV4-2 and TRBJ2-5; a weak D match, TRBD1 (6 bases). The germline V gene has CDR1 LGHNA and CDR2 YNFKEQ. This CDR3 region has 15 residues. The V end was cut by 0 bases, the J end by 4 bases, with 12 bases between.